This T cell receptor (beta chain) appears in the sequencing data of a study of T cell repertoires in cytomegalovirus infection (dated 2019 in TCRdb). Describing the broader study: The peptide stimulations were aimed at well-studied HLA-B-restricted epitopes as well as recently identified HLA-C-restricted CMV epitopes, whose presentation resists viral immunomodulation. Donor HLA type was relevant to the analysis, because carriage of CMV infection together with the matching HLA type was indicated by public TCR beta signatures. Broad study findings and their caveats: The ex vivo response was dominated by HLA-C-restricted CMV-specific TCR beta clonotypes, which also provided the single most frequent clonotype in two of eight donors. Carriers of CMV infection plus the relevant HLA type were discriminated by the cumulative frequency of public TCR beta family members in the study cohort and in an independent roughly 320-donor cohort.

The germline V gene encodes CDR1 MDHEN and CDR2 SYDVKM. Spanning cysteine to phenylalanine, the CDR3 consists of 11 amino acids. The CDR3 DNA has 33 bases and is translated from base 1. The junction shows trimming of 5 bases on V and 9 bases on J, plus 8 bases between the germline ends. A word on this clonotype: Its recognized antigen is unknown. No qualities accompany the bases; no much larger clone lies one base away.

Read against the paper, the sample's treatment or condition label means: in vitro stimulation with specific CMV peptide epitopes to enrich CMV-specific T cells. The instrument given in TCRdb is Illumina HiSeq 1500. The public reads were reanalyzed by TCRdb: fastp trimming at Q25, MiXCR alignment, in-frame beta chains only. CDR3 protein sequences are deduplicated, and each keeps its most common genes and DNA. The sample yields about 340,000 distinct CDR3 sequences; roughly 28% were counted once. The biggest ten clones account for roughly 20% of the sample. The source was cultured PBMCs, collected from culture after CMV antigen stimulation. The sequence was collected from a human donor in good health (CMV status not recorded). Some clones in this sample may be carry-over from other donors' samples. The rearranged chain carries TRBV28 and TRBJ2-1, and the D gene may be TRBD2, 5 bases matching. Here is the DNA: TGTGCCAGCAGTACCAGCGGTGAGCAGTTCTTC. It specifies CASSTSGEQFF.